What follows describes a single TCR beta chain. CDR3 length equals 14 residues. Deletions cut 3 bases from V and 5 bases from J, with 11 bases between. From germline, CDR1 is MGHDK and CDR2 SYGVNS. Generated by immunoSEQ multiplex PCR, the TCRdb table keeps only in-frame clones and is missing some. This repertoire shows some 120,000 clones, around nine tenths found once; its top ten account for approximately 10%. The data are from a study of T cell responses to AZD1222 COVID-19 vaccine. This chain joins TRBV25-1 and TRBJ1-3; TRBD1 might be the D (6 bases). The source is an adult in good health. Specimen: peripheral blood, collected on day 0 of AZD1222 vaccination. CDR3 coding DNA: TGTGCCAGCAGTGATCCCAGGGGAAGAAACACCATATATTTT. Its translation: CASSDPRGRNTIYF.